This is a list of T cell receptor beta chains from one sample in a study of T-cell memory formation after mild COVID-19. TCRdb re-derived calls from the 5' RACE reads in MiXCR, one entry per CDR3 protein. Of roughly 400,000 distinct CDR3 sequences listed, roughly a quarter were seen once; the top ten hold 8.5% to 10%. Source material: PBMCs or a T cell subset sorted from them (not recorded which). These receptor sequences come from an adult woman who had mild COVID-19 (a few samples of this study predate the infection). Cell type and time point are not known. Each CDR3 is given with its conserved first and last residue. A D gene is named only where the DNA matches it firmly. Clone size is not always given. Where it is, it says once, few, many or a class for expanded clones.

j_gene | v_gene | d_gene | abundance | CDR3nt | CDR3aa
TRBJ1-6 | TRBV19 | NA | NA | TGTGCCAGTAGTAAAGACAGCAATTCACCCCTCCACTTT | CASSKDSNSPLHF
TRBJ1-1 | TRBV11-3 | NA | once | TGTGCCAGCAGCCCCCTCCGGGGGCTTAAGAACACTGAAGCTTTCTTT | CASSPLRGLKNTEAFF
TRBJ2-7 | TRBV18 | TRBD1 | NA | TGTGCCAGCTCACCAAAGGGGACAGGGGTCGACGAGCAGTACTTC | CASSPKGTGVDEQYF
TRBJ2-1 | TRBV6-5 | NA | NA | TGTGCCAGCAGAGGGACCTCGAGCTCCTACAATGAGCAGTTCTTC | CASRGTSSSYNEQFF
TRBJ2-2 | TRBV25-1 | NA | many | TGTGCCAGCAGTGAGATCGCGGAGGGGAGAACCGGGGAGCTGTTTTTT | CASSEIAEGRTGELFF
TRBJ2-5 | TRBV7-9 | NA | few | TGTGCCAGCAGCTTAGAGCCAGAGTCGGAGACCCAGTACTTC | CASSLEPESETQYF
TRBJ1-5 | TRBV9 | TRBD1 | few | TGTGCCAGCAGCGAAACAGGGGGTAGAGGGCAGCCCCAGCATTTT | CASSETGGRGQPQHF
TRBJ2-1 | TRBV29-1 | TRBD2 | NA | TGCAGCGTTGAATCGTCGGCTAGCGGGACCTACAATGAGCAGTTCTTC | CSVESSASGTYNEQFF
TRBJ2-7 | TRBV5-1 | TRBD1 | few | TGCGCCAGCAGCGTGGGACAGGCTGGTCCCTCCTACGAGCAGTACTTC | CASSVGQAGPSYEQYF
TRBJ2-7 | TRBV7-9 | TRBD1 | NA | TGTGCCAGCAGCCCAGGACAGGGAACGGGAAACGAGCAGTACTTC | CASSPGQGTGNEQYF
TRBJ2-1 | TRBV11-1 | TRBD2 | NA | TGTGCCAGCAGCTTACTAGCGGGGGGCCAACATTACAATGAGCAGTTCTTC | CASSLLAGGQHYNEQFF
TRBJ1-1 | TRBV4-2 | NA | NA | TGTGCCAGCAGCCATCTCGACATGCCGAACACTGAAGCTTTCTTT | CASSHLDMPNTEAFF
TRBJ2-7 | TRBV3-1 | TRBD2 | NA | TGTGCCAGCAGCCTTCGACTAGCGAGAGGGTACGAGCAGTACTTC | CASSLRLARGYEQYF
TRBJ2-2 | TRBV10-3 | TRBD2 | NA | TGTGCCATCAGTGAGTCCAAGGGAGGGTTCACCGGGGAGCTGTTTTTT | CAISESKGGFTGELFF
TRBJ2-3 | TRBV15 | TRBD1 | NA | TGTGCCACCAGCCCTAGGACAGGGGAGCGCACAGATACGCAGTATTTT | CATSPRTGERTDTQYF
TRBJ2-1 | TRBV18 | TRBD1 | NA | TGTGCCAGCTCACCCAGGGGGAACGTCGAGTTCTTC | CASSPRGNVEFF
TRBJ2-1 | TRBV18 | TRBD1 | few | TGTGCCAGCTCACCAGGGACAGGGGGCAAGTACGAGCAGTTCTTC | CASSPGTGGKYEQFF
TRBJ1-1 | TRBV5-4 | NA | NA | TGTGCCAGCAGCTTGAGGAGGGGTGAAGCTTTCTTT | CASSLRRGEAFF
TRBJ2-1 | TRBV4-2 | NA | many | TGTGCCAGCAGCCAAGATACCGGGACTTTATACAATGAGCAGTTCTTC | CASSQDTGTLYNEQFF
TRBJ2-1 | TRBV7-2 | NA | few | TGTGCCAGCAGCTTTGACAGAGACTTTTACAATGAGCAGTTCTTC | CASSFDRDFYNEQFF
TRBJ2-5 | TRBV12-3/TRBV12-4 | NA | few | TGTGCCAGCAGTTCTGGACAAATCGGAGAGACCCAGTACTTC | CASSSGQIGETQYF
TRBJ2-3 | TRBV7-2 | NA | few | TGTGCCAGCAGCTTAGGCGCTTCTAGCACAGATACGCAGTATTTT | CASSLGASSTDTQYF
TRBJ2-3 | TRBV20-1 | TRBD2 | NA | TGCAGTGCCGCCCGACGGACTAGCGGGAGAAATACGCAGTATTTT | CSAARRTSGRNTQYF
TRBJ1-5 | TRBV6-2/TRBV6-3 | TRBD1 | few | TGTGCCAGCAGTTCGCACACCCGACAGGGGCATCAGCCCCAGCATTTT | CASSSHTRQGHQPQHF
TRBJ2-4 | TRBV19 | NA | NA | TGTGCCAGTAGTATCAGCCACCTTCAACCTCAAAACATTCAGTACTTC | CASSISHLQPQNIQYF
TRBJ1-1 | TRBV12-3/TRBV12-4 | TRBD1 | few | TGTGCCAGCAGTCCCGGACAGGGTAGCCGAGCTTTCTTT | CASSPGQGSRAFF
TRBJ2-1 | TRBV4-2 | TRBD2 | few | TGTGCCAGCAGCCAAGAGACTAGCGGGAGGAGAAATGAGCAGTTCTTC | CASSQETSGRRNEQFF
TRBJ2-1 | TRBV11-2 | NA | NA | TGTGCCAGCAGCCATACGGAAGATGAGCAGTTCTTC | CASSHTEDEQFF
TRBJ2-7 | TRBV4-2 | NA | few | TGTGCCAGCAGCCAAGAATGGGGAAAGCGGGTGTTCTACGAGCAGTACTTC | CASSQEWGKRVFYEQYF
TRBJ1-4 | TRBV2 | NA | few | TGTGCCAGCGGCAGGGATAGGAATGAAAAACTGTTTTTT | CASGRDRNEKLFF
TRBJ2-2 | TRBV28 | TRBD1 | NA | TGTGCCAGCAGTTTTCGCGACAGGGCCAACACCGGGGAGCTGTTTTTT | CASSFRDRANTGELFF
TRBJ2-5 | TRBV6-5 | NA | NA | TGTGCCAGCAGTTACGGAGGACTAAGCAGAACCCAGTACTTC | CASSYGGLSRTQYF
TRBJ1-4 | TRBV7-9 | NA | few | TGTGCCAGCAGCCCTACCAGGGGCGGTGAAAAACTGTTTTTT | CASSPTRGGEKLFF
TRBJ2-7 | TRBV5-1 | TRBD1 | NA | TGCGCCAGCAGCTCGTTATACAGCCGGGACAGGGAGTCGAGGAACTACGAGCAGTACTTC | CASSSLYSRDRESRNYEQYF
TRBJ2-3 | TRBV2 | NA | few | TGTGCCAGCTTGAAGGATAGCACAGATACGCAGTATTTT | CASLKDSTDTQYF
TRBJ2-7 | TRBV18 | NA | few | TGTGCCAGCTCACCGTCCATGGGGTACGGACCCTACGAGCAGTACTTC | CASSPSMGYGPYEQYF
TRBJ1-3 | TRBV30 | NA | NA | TGTGCCTGGGCCAGCGGGGGCCCTGGAAACACCATATATTTT | CAWASGGPGNTIYF
TRBJ2-1 | TRBV20-1 | NA | few | TGCAGTGCTAGTTGGTACAATGAGCAGTTCTTC | CSASWYNEQFF
TRBJ2-7 | TRBV7-2 | NA | NA | TGTGCCAGCAGCGAGAACGGACCCTACGAGCAGTACTTC | CASSENGPYEQYF
TRBJ1-2 | TRBV4-1 | TRBD1 | NA | TGCGCCAGCAGCCAAGATCGGGACAGACATGGCTACACCTTC | CASSQDRDRHGYTF
TRBJ2-1 | TRBV7-7 | NA | NA | TGTGCTAGCAGCCGGACTGGCTCCGTGGATGAGCAGTTCTTC | CASSRTGSVDEQFF
TRBJ1-5 | TRBV24-1 | TRBD1 | few | TGTGCCACCAGCGGACAGGGATGGCAGCCCCAGCATTTT | CATSGQGWQPQHF
TRBJ2-3 | TRBV3-1 | NA | many | TGTGCCAGCAGCCAAGTAGATACGCAGTATTTT | CASSQVDTQYF
TRBJ2-7 | TRBV4-2 | NA | NA | TGTGCCAGCAGCGGTACGGGGGCCCAGACCTACGAAGAGCAGTACTTC | CASSGTGAQTYEEQYF
TRBJ2-3 | TRBV5-6 | NA | NA | TGTGCCAGCAACGTAAGACTTCAGAGCACAGATACGCAGTATTTT | CASNVRLQSTDTQYF
TRBJ2-5 | TRBV10-3 | TRBD2 | NA | TGTGCCATCATCCCAAGCGGGAGGGCGGAAGAGACCCAGTACTTC | CAIIPSGRAEETQYF
TRBJ2-3 | TRBV20-1 | TRBD1 | few | TGCAGTGCTAGAGATCAGAGGACAGGGCGGGTGGATACGCAGTATTTT | CSARDQRTGRVDTQYF
TRBJ2-3 | TRBV13 | TRBD1 | NA | TGTGCCAGCAGCTTACCGACAGGGGGCACAGATACGCAGTATTTT | CASSLPTGGTDTQYF
TRBJ2-1 | TRBV28 | NA | few | TGTGCCAGCAGTCCCGCTGATAACAATGAGCAGTTCTTC | CASSPADNNEQFF
TRBJ2-1 | TRBV24-1 | TRBD2 | NA | TGTGCCACCAGTGACCCTGGGGGGGGATCGCACAATGAGCAGTTCTTC | CATSDPGGGSHNEQFF
TRBJ2-7 | TRBV19 | NA | NA | TGTGCCAGTAGTATTCCTGGCAGGTCAAGCGAGCAGTACTTC | CASSIPGRSSEQYF
TRBJ1-2 | TRBV19 | TRBD1 | once | TGTGCCAGTAGCCTCGGACAGGCCGCAGGGGAAGGCTACACCTTC | CASSLGQAAGEGYTF
TRBJ2-7 | TRBV15 | NA | NA | TGTGCCACCAGCAGAGATCGATGGGACCCTCGCGAGCAGTACTTC | CATSRDRWDPREQYF
TRBJ2-1 | TRBV4-3 | NA | NA | TGCGCCAGCAGCCAAGAAGGGGGTTGGGGGAGCCCCTTACTCAATGAGCAGTTCTTC | CASSQEGGWGSPLLNEQFF